Following are 27 T cell receptor beta chains from one sample sequenced in a study of cytomegalovirus exposure and HLA in healthy donors. TCRdb's table, derived via immunoSEQ multiplex PCR, lists solely in-frame clones and lacks some. Of about 330,000 clones detected, approximately 86% appear once; the ten largest clones hold 1.2%. The specimen sequenced was PBMCs. All receptors come from a woman aged 25 to 39 in good health and CMV-seropositive.

A single count supports this clone. CDR3 region: CAWLGLEGGELFF. As DNA, the CDR3 is TGTGCCTGGTTGGGGTTGGAAGGCGGGGAGCTGTTTTTT. V and J are TRBV30 and TRBJ2-2; no definite D call. CDR3 size: 13 residues. Trimming cost V 5 bases and J 7 bases, with 14 bases left between them. Germline loops: CDR1 GTSNPN, CDR2 SVGIG (reference sequence).

CDR3 protein: CAWRGHQHSGNTIYF. In DNA form, the CDR3 reads TGTGCCTGGAGAGGACACCAACATTCTGGAAACACCATATATTTT. This chain links TRBV30 with TRBJ1-3, with D possibly TRBD1 on 5 matching bases. The CDR3 is made up of 15 amino acids. Germline CDR1 and CDR2: GTSNPN and SVGIG (reference sequence). Trimming left V 3 bases short and J 1 base short, with 13 bases between.

For this clone: At the DNA level, this CDR3 is encoded by other sequences in the same sample as well. The chain uses TRBV28 and TRBJ1-5; 8 bases line up with TRBD1. The CDR3 is 15 residues long. Unmatched junction bases numbered 5, after V lost 3 bases and J lost 4 bases. In germline, CDR1 is MDHEN, CDR2 SYDVKM. CDR3 sequence reads: CASSLTGARNQPQHF. In DNA, the CDR3 is TGTGCCAGCAGTTTGACAGGGGCAAGAAATCAGCCCCAGCATTTT.

V is TRBV29-1 and J is TRBJ2-4, with TRBD1 matching 7 bases. Germline trimming cut 5 bases from V and 6 bases from J; bases unmatched to any gene: 10. The CDR3 loop spans 14 amino acids. Germline lookup yields CDR1 SQVTM and CDR2 ANQGSEA. The CDR3 coding sequence is TGCAGCGTTCCGACGACAGGGACCTCAAACATTCAGTACTTC. Its translation: CSVPTTGTSNIQYF.

This clone was recorded only once. The V gene is TRBV4-2, the J gene TRBJ2-3; TRBD2 agrees at 9 bases. The germline CDR1 and CDR2 sequences are LGHNA and YNFKEQ. The V and J ends lost 0 bases and 4 bases, in that order; junction bases with no gene match: 5. The CDR3 has 16 amino acids. CDR3 nucleotide sequence: TGTGCCAGCAGCCAAGAGGGGGCGGGAGGGGCAGATACGCAGTATTTT. Its protein is CASSQEGAGGADTQYF.

CDR3 nucleotide sequence: TGTGCCAGCGGGGGACAGGGTCGCACCAAAAACATTCAGTACTTC. It is translated as CASGGQGRTKNIQYF. V and J are TRBV2 and TRBJ2-4; TRBD1 matches at 9 bases. The CDR3 is 15 residues long. Per the germline V gene, CDR1 is SNHLY and CDR2 is FYNNEI. J gave up 2 bases and V 8 bases, and 7 bases lay outside the gene matches.

V is TRBV7-2 and J is TRBJ1-2; no definite D call. Germline assignment: CDR1 SGHTA and CDR2 FQGNSA. The CDR3 loop spans 14 amino acids. Deletions cut 4 bases from V and 4 bases from J, with 13 bases between. CDR3 region: CASSSLRGTYGYTF. The CDR3 DNA follows: TGTGCCAGCAGCTCCCTACGCGGAACCTATGGCTACACCTTC.

The genes are TRBV28 and TRBJ2-3; 8 bases are a match to TRBD1. The CDR3 runs 16 residues. V was pared by 5 bases and J by 0 bases, with 7 bases of the junction left unmatched. Germline values: CDR1 MDHEN, CDR2 SYDVKM. The CDR3 region has the DNA TGTGCCAGCAGTACCCCCGGGACAGGTAGCACAGATACGCAGTATTTT. It specifies CASSTPGTGSTDTQYF.

The rearrangement links TRBV28 to TRBJ1-5, with D hard to call. Germline CDR1 is MDHEN and CDR2 is SYDVKM. CDR3 size: 14 residues. The V end lost 2 bases, the J end lost 7 bases, and 12 bases lay between the germline ends. Here the CDR3 reads CASSLGQYSQPQHF. CDR3 coding DNA: TGTGCCAGCAGTTTAGGTCAGTACAGCCAGCCCCAGCATTTT. Looking up the rest from reference TRBV28 and TRBJ1-5 gives the full variable domain: DVKVTQSSRYLVKRTGEKVFLECVQDMDHENMFWYRQDPGLGLRLIYFSYDVKMKEKGDIPEGYSVSREKKERFSLILESASTNQTSMYLCASSLGQYSQPQHFGDGTRLSIL.

The gene calls are TRBV27 and TRBJ2-7, with D unresolved. Germline lookup yields CDR1 MNHEY and CDR2 SMNVEV (reference sequence). Deletions cut 5 bases from V and 2 bases from J, with 10 bases between. The CDR3 spans 13 residues. The CDR3 sequence is CASSVGVTYEQYF. The CDR3, as DNA: TGTGCCAGCAGTGTTGGGGTCACCTACGAGCAGTACTTC.

The chain combines TRBV7-8 with TRBJ2-7; 8 bases fit TRBD1. Germline V gene data show CDR1 as SGHVS and CDR2 as FQNEAQ. The CDR3 extends over 17 amino acids. V dropped 5 bases and J dropped 2; count of bases not matched to a gene: 14. The CDR3 protein is CASSQTSRTGSPYEQYF. The CDR3 DNA reads TGTGCCAGCAGCCAAACAAGCAGGACAGGGTCCCCCTACGAGCAGTACTTC.

This chain uses TRBV6-5 with TRBJ1-5, with 7 bases lining up with TRBD1. Germline CDR1 reads MNHEY; CDR2 reads SVGAGI. Germline trimming cut 5 bases from V and 2 bases from J; bases unmatched to any gene: 3. This CDR3 region has 14 residues. CDR3 nucleotides: TGTGCCAGCAGTCCGCAGGGGGGCAATCAGCCCCAGCATTTT. Translation: CASSPQGGNQPQHF.

A few counts support this clone. This chain uses TRBV19 with TRBJ1-5; D is uncertain. Germline V lookup: CDR1 LNHDA, CDR2 SQIVND (reference sequence). Trimming left V 10 bases short and J 4 bases short, with 11 bases between. This CDR3 spans 12 amino acids. CDR3 DNA: TGTGCCACCATGGAGGGAAATCAGCCCCAGCATTTT. It codes for CATMEGNQPQHF.

The chain couples TRBV2 to TRBJ2-7; TRBD2 might be the D (5 bases). The germline CDR1 and CDR2 sequences are SNHLY and FYNNEI. The ends were cut back, 6 bases at V and 1 base at J, with 13 bases in the middle. The CDR3 is 14 residues long. CDR3 sequence: CASSASHLSYEQYF. In DNA form, the CDR3 reads TGTGCCAGCAGCGCTAGCCATCTTTCCTACGAGCAGTACTTC.

This clone was observed a few times. The chain carries TRBV28 and TRBJ1-5; D gene uncertain. Germline V gene lookup returns CDR1 MDHEN and CDR2 SYDVKM. The CDR3 is made up of 12 amino acids. V was pared by 3 bases and J by 4 bases, with 4 bases between. Written as DNA, the CDR3 is TGTGCCAGCAGTTTGGGTAATCAGCCCCAGCATTTT. This gives the protein CASSLGNQPQHF.

This clone turned up a few times. The chain combines TRBV5-4 with TRBJ1-4; the match to TRBD1 covers 7 bases. This CDR3 has 17 residues. Trimming cost V 0 bases and J 0 bases; bases outside gene matches: 5. Germline CDR1 SGHNT, CDR2 YYREEE (reference sequence). DNA for the CDR3: TGTGCCAGCAGCTTGGACGAGACAGGGTCAACTAATGAAAAACTGTTTTTT. Protein: CASSLDETGSTNEKLFF. The entire variable domain, with the rest obtained from reference TRBV5-4 and TRBJ1-4, is as follows: ETGVTQSPTHLIKTRGQQVTLRCSSQSGHNTVSWYQQALGQGPQFIFQYYREEENGRGNFPPRFSGLQFPNYSSELNVNALELDDSALYLCASSLDETGSTNEKLFFGSGTQLSVL.

The CDR3 DNA is TGTGCCAGCGGGGGAAGGATCAGCTCCTACAATGAGCAGTTCTTC. This sequence encodes CASGGRISSYNEQFF. The genes are TRBV7-2 and TRBJ2-1; the D gene could be TRBD1 or TRBD2 (5 bases each). The CDR3 extends over 15 amino acids. CDR1 SGHTA and CDR2 FQGNSA come from the germline V gene. V was trimmed by 8 bases and J by 0 bases, leaving 14 bases between them.

This sequence joins TRBV19 and TRBJ2-7; D ambiguous. The V end lost 3 bases, the J end lost 6 bases, and 9 bases lay between the germline ends. The CDR3 loop spans 12 amino acids. Germline loops: CDR1 LNHDA, CDR2 SQIVND (reference sequence). CDR3 in DNA: TGTGCCAGTAGTATTGGAAACGTCGAGCAGTACTTC. This sequence encodes CASSIGNVEQYF.

The chain recombines TRBV27 with TRBJ2-1; 11 positions agree with TRBD2. V trimming: 5 bases; J trimming: 6 bases; junction bases outside the gene matches: 9. The germline gives CDR1 MNHEY, CDR2 SMNVEV (reference sequence). This CDR3 contains 16 residues. CDR3 DNA: TGTGCCAGCAGTAGTAGCGGGGGGGCCGGTGGCAATGAGCAGTTCTTC. It translates to CASSSSGGAGGNEQFF.

This clone came up a few times. This specimen includes other DNA sequences encoding the same CDR3. The V and J genes are TRBV2 and TRBJ1-2; D unclear. V shed 0 bases and J shed 8 bases, with 4 bases lying between them. Germline-derived CDR1 and CDR2 are SNHLY and FYNNEI. The CDR3 is 11 amino acids. Here the CDR3 DNA reads TGTGCCAGCAGTGAAGCCCAGGGCTACACCTTC. This encodes CASSEAQGYTF.

This chain uses TRBV2 with TRBJ2-3, with 10 bases matching TRBD2. Germline assignment: CDR1 SNHLY and CDR2 FYNNEI. V gave up 6 bases and J gave up 0 bases; unmatched junction bases: 12. The CDR3 totals 18 residues. The CDR3 region has the DNA TGTGCCAGCAGGACTAGCGGGTCTTGGGCCGCTAGCACAGATACGCAGTATTTT. Translating gives CASRTSGSWAASTDTQYF.

The genes are TRBV5-1 and TRBJ2-3; possibly TRBD1 for D (6 bases). V lost 4 bases, J lost 0 bases, and 15 bases lay in between. The CDR3 totals 16 residues. Germline-derived CDR1 and CDR2 are SGHRS and YFSETQ. Here the CDR3 DNA reads TGCGCCAGCAGCCCGAGTGACAGGCTTAGCACAGATACGCAGTATTTT. The encoded protein is CASSPSDRLSTDTQYF.

This sequence joins TRBV5-8 and TRBJ2-1; the D is unclear. Trimming cost V 1 base and J 8 bases, with 16 bases left between them. CDR1 is SGHTS, CDR2 YDEGEE, per germline. This CDR3 contains 15 residues. The CDR3 region is CASSLKRHKDDEQFF. The CDR3 DNA is TGTGCCAGCAGCTTGAAGCGCCACAAAGACGATGAGCAGTTCTTC.

V is TRBV4-1 and J is TRBJ2-7; either TRBD1 or TRBD2 may fit D (5 bases each). V shed 4 bases and J shed 2 bases, with 15 bases lying between them. This CDR3 comprises 15 residues. The germline gives CDR1 MGHRA, CDR2 YSYEKL. The CDR3 protein is CASSLSRGTPYEQYF. In DNA form, the CDR3 reads TGCGCCAGCAGCCTAAGCCGAGGGACCCCCTACGAGCAGTACTTC.

This clone was seen just once. The chain links TRBV6-5 to TRBJ1-4; 9 bases agree with TRBD1. V shed 1 base and J 8 bases; nucleotides not matched to a gene: 8. There are 16 residues in the CDR3. Germline CDR1 reads MNHEY; CDR2 reads SVGAGI. The CDR3 coding sequence is TGTGCCAGCAGTTACTATACAGGGGGCGCCGGGGAAAAACTGTTTTTT. It translates to CASSYYTGGAGEKLFF.

This sequence joins TRBV28 and TRBJ2-7, with 9 bases identical to TRBD2. The germline V gene has CDR1 MDHEN and CDR2 SYDVKM. V shed 9 bases and J 4 bases; nucleotides not matched to a gene: 10. The CDR3 extends over 14 amino acids. The CDR3, as DNA: TGTGCCAGTGCCAGTAGCGGGAGTTCTTACGAGCAGTACTTC. Translation gives CASASSGSSYEQYF.

V usage is TRBV5-6 and J usage is TRBJ2-5, with D uncertain. CDR3 length: 14 residues. Germline V CDR1 and CDR2: SGHDT, YYEEEE. Trimming left V 0 bases short and J 2 bases short, with 8 bases between. As DNA, the CDR3 is TGTGCCAGCAGCTTGGCCGGAAGACAAGAGACCCAGTACTTC. Translated: CASSLAGRQETQYF.